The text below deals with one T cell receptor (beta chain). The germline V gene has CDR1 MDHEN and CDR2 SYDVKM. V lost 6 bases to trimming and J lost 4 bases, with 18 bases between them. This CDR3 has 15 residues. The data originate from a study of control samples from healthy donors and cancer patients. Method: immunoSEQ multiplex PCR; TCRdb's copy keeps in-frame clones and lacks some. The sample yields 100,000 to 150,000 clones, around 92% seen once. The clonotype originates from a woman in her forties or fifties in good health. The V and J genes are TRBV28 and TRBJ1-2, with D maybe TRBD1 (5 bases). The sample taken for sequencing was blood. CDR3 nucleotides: TGTGCCAGCAGGACGCAGGGAGCCTCAGGCTATGGCTACACCTTC. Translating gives CASRTQGASGYGYTF.